This T cell receptor (beta chain) was sequenced for a study of Ad26.COV2.S vaccination and SARS-CoV-2 variants. The sample's treatment: some 19 received Ad26.COV2.S at low or high dose, single or two shots; several received placebo; per-sample allocation not given. Sampling occurred on day 63 after the first vaccine or placebo injection. Donation came from an adult in Boston who was aged 18-55 years. Libraries were prepared by immunoSEQ multiplex PCR; TCRdb keeps only in-frame clonotypes and omits some of them. The data hold hundreds of thousands of clones, with about 90% observed a single time. Material: peripheral blood, obtained in a trial of Ad26.COV2.S vaccine versus placebo. This clonotype was sampled from a person aged 18 to 59 who received the Ad26.COV2.S COVID-19 vaccine or a placebo.

The CDR3 coding sequence is TGTGCCAGCAGTCGACAGGGGGCAGGCTATGGCTACACCTTC. Its translation is CASSRQGAGYGYTF. The rearrangement uses TRBV6-2 or TRBV6-3 and TRBJ1-2, with 10 nucleotides matching TRBD1. CDR1 MNHEY and CDR2 SVGEGT come from the germline V gene. The CDR3 length is 14 residues. The V and J ends lost 5 bases and 4 bases, in that order; junction bases with no gene match: 4.